The 24 T cell receptor beta chains below all came from one sample that was sequenced in a study of control samples from healthy donors and cancer patients. Sequencing used immunoSEQ multiplex PCR; TCRdb keeps in-frame clones, though not all of them. Of some 120,000 clones in the sample, roughly 95% were seen once. Sequencing was carried out using blood. Receptors originate from a man under 40 in good health.

V gene TRBV27 combines with J gene TRBJ2-5, with D hard to call. Per the germline V gene, CDR1 is MNHEY and CDR2 is SMNVEV (reference sequence). The CDR3 totals 15 residues. The ends were cut back, 10 bases at V and 1 base at J, with 19 bases in the middle. The CDR3 here is CATKAGANSQETQYF. CDR3 in DNA: TGTGCCACCAAGGCCGGCGCGAACAGCCAAGAGACCCAGTACTTC.

V and J are TRBV29-1 and TRBJ2-5; TRBD1 is a possible D gene (5 bases). Trimming cost V 6 bases and J 0 bases, with 17 bases left between them. Per the germline V gene, CDR1 is SQVTM and CDR2 is ANQGSEA. This CDR3 comprises 15 residues. CDR3 DNA: TGCAGCGTCCCCCAGGGAAACCTCTACCAAGAGACCCAGTACTTC. Translated: CSVPQGNLYQETQYF.

This sequence joins TRBV27 and TRBJ2-7; unclear D gene. The CDR3 length is 13 residues. Germline values: CDR1 MNHEY, CDR2 SMNVEV (reference sequence). V was clipped by 2 bases and J by 2 bases, with 7 bases between them. This CDR3 is CASSLMQTYEQYF. CDR3 in DNA: TGTGCCAGCAGTTTAATGCAGACCTACGAGCAGTACTTC.

The chain recombines TRBV19 with TRBJ1-6; a possible D gene is TRBD1 (5 bases). The germline gives CDR1 LNHDA, CDR2 SQIVND (reference sequence). V was trimmed by 3 bases and J by 7 bases, leaving 7 bases between them. This CDR3 contains 13 residues. CDR3 DNA: TGTGCCAGTAGTATGACAGACAATTCACCCCTCCACTTT. Translation gives CASSMTDNSPLHF.

The rearrangement joins TRBV5-6 to TRBJ1-1; D may be TRBD1 (6 bases). CDR3 length: 12 residues. Trimming removed 1 base from V and 11 bases from J, with 12 bases in between. Germline CDR1 and CDR2: SGHDT and YYEEEE. This CDR3 is CASSLRGAEAFF. DNA of the CDR3: TGTGCCAGCAGCTTGCGGGGGGCAGAGGCTTTCTTT.

J is TRBJ2-7 and V is TRBV3-1 (or the pseudogene TRBV3-2); TRBD2 aligns across 8 bases. Germline assignment: CDR1 LGHDT and CDR2 YNNKEL (reference sequence). The CDR3 is made up of 15 amino acids. The trim removed 4 bases at V and 6 bases at J, leaving 11 bases unmatched. The CDR3, as DNA: TGTGCCAGCAGCCCTCGTCCGGGACTAGGATCCGAGCAGTACTTC. It is translated as CASSPRPGLGSEQYF.

The rearrangement uses TRBV7-8 and TRBJ1-2, with a weak D call TRBD1 (6 bases). Trimming took off 1 base at V and 5 bases at J, with 14 bases between the two ends. The CDR3 sequence is 15 residues long. CDR1 and CDR2 from the germline V gene are SGHVS and FQNEAQ. CDR3 residues: CASSLEAGVVYGYTF. The CDR3 DNA reads TGTGCCAGCAGCTTAGAGGCAGGGGTCGTTTATGGCTACACCTTC.

This clone turned up a few times. The chain uses TRBV5-1 and TRBJ2-2; D perhaps matches TRBD1 (5 bases). The CDR3 sequence is 14 residues long. Germline assignment: CDR1 SGHRS and CDR2 YFSETQ. V shed 4 bases and J shed 1 base, with 8 bases lying between them. The CDR3 protein is CASSVQGNTGELFF. DNA of the CDR3: TGCGCCAGCAGCGTGCAGGGGAACACCGGGGAGCTGTTTTTT.

The table lists this clone with a count of one. The gene calls are TRBV16 and TRBJ1-2; D unresolved. The germline V gene has CDR1 KGHSY and CDR2 FQNENV. The CDR3 has 14 amino acids. V lost 0 bases and J 2 bases, leaving 7 bases between the germline ends. The CDR3 region has the DNA TGTGCCAGCAGCCAATCGGGCGGGAACTATGGCTACACCTTC. Translated: CASSQSGGNYGYTF.

The CDR3 spells CASSFGGSTDTQYF. CDR3 DNA: TGTGCCAGCAGCTTCGGAGGGAGCACAGATACGCAGTATTTT. V is TRBV7-9 and J is TRBJ2-3, with D perhaps TRBD2 (6 bases). CDR3 length equals 14 residues. V lost 3 bases to trimming and J lost 0 bases, with 7 bases between them. Germline assignment: CDR1 SEHNR and CDR2 FQNEAQ (reference sequence).

The chain employs TRBV9 and TRBJ2-1; D unclear. From germline, CDR1 is SGDLS and CDR2 YYNGEE. Deletions cut 0 bases from V and 10 bases from J, with 11 bases between. This CDR3 region has 13 residues. The chain's CDR3 is CASSVDSPKEQFF. The CDR3 coding sequence is TGTGCCAGCAGCGTAGACTCCCCCAAAGAGCAGTTCTTC.

The gene calls are TRBV4-3 and TRBJ1-5; no reliable D call. Germline CDR1 LGHNA, CDR2 YSLEER. The CDR3 length is 13 residues. Trimming removed 0 bases at V and 7 bases at J, with 7 bases between. The CDR3 DNA reads TGCGCCAGCAGCCAAGATATTCGGCAGCCCCAGCATTTT. It is translated as CASSQDIRQPQHF.

The chain joins TRBV7-9 to TRBJ1-2; D may be TRBD1 (5 bases). V lost 0 bases to trimming and J lost 5 bases, with 7 bases between them. The CDR3 spans 13 residues. Germline CDR1 SEHNR, CDR2 FQNEAQ (reference sequence). The CDR3 DNA follows: TGTGCCAGCAGCTTAGCCAGGGCTTATGGCTACACCTTC. It encodes CASSLARAYGYTF.

The genes are TRBV6-2 or TRBV6-3 and TRBJ2-5; D gene unclear. V lost 6 bases and J 1 base, leaving 9 bases between the germline ends. The CDR3 length is 13 residues. Germline V gives CDR1 MNHEY, CDR2 SVGEGT. CDR3 loop: CASSLMTQETQYF. The CDR3 DNA reads TGTGCCAGCAGCCTCATGACCCAAGAGACCCAGTACTTC.

Comments on this clone: Other DNA sequences within the sample encode an identical CDR3. V and J are TRBV19 and TRBJ1-1; D remains unclear. The CDR3 consists of 12 residues. The germline V and J ends were trimmed by 3 bases and 1 base, with 3 bases remaining between them. Germline CDR1 and CDR2: LNHDA and SQIVND (reference sequence). The CDR3 loop reads CASSIGNTEAFF. As DNA, the CDR3 is TGTGCCAGTAGTATCGGGAACACTGAAGCTTTCTTT.

This chain links TRBV7-9 with TRBJ2-7; 8 positions agree with TRBD1. Germline lookup yields CDR1 SEHNR and CDR2 FQNEAQ (reference sequence). The CDR3 covers 14 residues. The V and J ends lost 5 bases and 6 bases, in that order; junction bases with no gene match: 9. The CDR3 sequence: CASSHGQGSPEQYF. The CDR3 DNA is TGTGCCAGCAGCCATGGACAGGGATCCCCCGAGCAGTACTTC.

In its sample, this clone was seen once. The chain combines TRBV4-1 with TRBJ1-1, with D perhaps matching TRBD1 (6 bases). The V gene lost 5 bases and the J gene lost 0 bases, with 10 bases spanning the gap. Germline V gives CDR1 MGHRA, CDR2 YSYEKL. The CDR3 covers 14 residues. This CDR3 is CASSTQGLNTEAFF. The CDR3, as DNA: TGCGCCAGCAGCACACAGGGACTGAACACTGAAGCTTTCTTT.

The chain is built from TRBV6-5 and TRBJ2-2; TRBD1 matches 7 bases. The V gene end was trimmed by 2 bases and the J gene end by 4 bases; junction bases not matched to a gene: 1. The germline V gene has CDR1 MNHEY and CDR2 SVGAGI. The length of the CDR3 is 14 residues. The CDR3 DNA follows: TGTGCCAGCAGTTACGGACAGGCCACCGGGGAGCTGTTTTTT. Translated: CASSYGQATGELFF.

The J gene is TRBJ2-3, the V gene TRBV6-5; possible D gene TRBD2, 7 bases. The CDR3 covers 14 residues. The germline CDR1 and CDR2 sequences are MNHEY and SVGAGI. The V end lost 2 bases, the J end lost 5 bases, and 11 bases lay between the germline ends. The CDR3 bases are TGTGCCAGCAGTTACGCCGGGGGGCGAGATACGCAGTATTTT. Its translation is CASSYAGGRDTQYF.

V is TRBV5-5 and J is TRBJ2-2; 8 bases are a match to TRBD1. The CDR3 spans 15 residues. J was trimmed by 5 bases and V by 0 bases; bases with no gene match: 3. Germline V gene sequence: CDR1 SGHKS, CDR2 YYEKEE (reference sequence). CDR3 residues: CASSLEQGVTGELFF. CDR3 coding DNA: TGTGCCAGCAGCTTGGAACAGGGGGTGACCGGGGAGCTGTTTTTT.

CDR3 protein: CASGLQGASYGYTF. The CDR3 region has the DNA TGTGCCAGCGGTCTACAGGGGGCGTCCTATGGCTACACCTTC. The chain carries TRBV5-4 and TRBJ1-2, with TRBD1 matching 9 bases. The J segment lost 4 bases and the V segment lost 7 bases, leaving 8 bases of the junction unmatched. In germline, CDR1 is SGHNT, CDR2 YYREEE (reference sequence). The CDR3 consists of 14 residues.

The chain carries TRBV7-9 and TRBJ2-7, with TRBD2 identical over 7 bases. Germline CDR1 reads SEHNR; CDR2 reads FQNEAQ (reference sequence). Trimming at V came to 5 bases and at J to 5 bases, leaving 6 bases not matched to a gene. This CDR3 region has 13 residues. In nucleotides, the CDR3 is TGTGCCAGCAGCCCCTCAGCGGGGCACGAGCAGTACTTC. It specifies CASSPSAGHEQYF.

The V gene is TRBV5-6, the J gene TRBJ1-5; D is unresolved. Trimming pared 4 bases from V and 8 bases from J, leaving 13 bases between. Germline V gives CDR1 SGHDT, CDR2 YYEEEE. This CDR3 spans 13 amino acids. For the CDR3, the DNA is TGTGCCAGCAGCCTCGGAGATTCCAAGCCCCAGCATTTT. This codes for CASSLGDSKPQHF.

In its sample, this clone was seen once. The chain joins TRBV5-1 to TRBJ1-2; no reliable D call. V was trimmed by 2 bases and J by 0 bases, leaving 5 bases between them. The length of the CDR3 is 13 residues. Germline CDR1 SGHRS, CDR2 YFSETQ. For the CDR3, the DNA is TGCGCCAGCAGCTTCCGGGCTAACTATGGCTACACCTTC. Protein sequence: CASSFRANYGYTF. The entire variable domain, with the rest obtained from reference TRBV5-1 and TRBJ1-2, is as follows: KAGVTQTPRYLIKTRGQQVTLSCSPISGHRSVSWYQQTPGQGLQFLFEYFSETQRNKGNFPGRFSGRQFSNSRSEMNVSTLELGDSALYLCASSFRANYGYTFGSGTRLTVV.